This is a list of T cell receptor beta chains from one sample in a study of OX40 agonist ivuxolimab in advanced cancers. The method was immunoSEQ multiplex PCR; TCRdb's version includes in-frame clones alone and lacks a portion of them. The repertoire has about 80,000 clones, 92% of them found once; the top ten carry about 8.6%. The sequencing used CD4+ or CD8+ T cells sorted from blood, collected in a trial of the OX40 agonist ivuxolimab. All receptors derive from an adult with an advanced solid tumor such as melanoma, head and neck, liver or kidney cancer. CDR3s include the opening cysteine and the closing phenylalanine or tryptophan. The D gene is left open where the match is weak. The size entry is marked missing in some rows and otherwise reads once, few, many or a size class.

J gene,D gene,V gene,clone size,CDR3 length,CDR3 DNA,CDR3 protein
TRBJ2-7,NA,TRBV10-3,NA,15,TGTGCCATCAGTGAGTTGGCCGGAGGTTCCTACGAGCAGTACTTC,CAISELAGGSYEQYF
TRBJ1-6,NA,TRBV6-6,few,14,TGTGCCAGCAGTTACTCTACAGGCGATTCACCCCTCCACTTT,CASSYSTGDSPLHF
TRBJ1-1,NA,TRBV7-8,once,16,TGTGCCAGCAGCTTAGGGGCAGGGGATATGAACACTGAAGCTTTCTTT,CASSLGAGDMNTEAFF
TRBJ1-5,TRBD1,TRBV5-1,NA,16,TGCGCCAGCAGCTTCGACAGGGATTTTAGCAATCAGCCCCAGCATTTT,CASSFDRDFSNQPQHF
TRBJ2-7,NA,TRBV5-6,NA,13,TGTGCCAGCAGCTTGCTCGGGAACTACGAGCAGTACTTC,CASSLLGNYEQYF
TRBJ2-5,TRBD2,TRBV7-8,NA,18,TGTGCCAGCAGCTTGGGACTAGCGGGGGGATCCCTAGTTGAGACCCAGTACTTC,CASSLGLAGGSLVETQYF
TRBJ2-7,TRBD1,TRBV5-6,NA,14,TGTGCCAGCAGCCCCGGGACAGCCTCCTACGAGCAGTACTTC,CASSPGTASYEQYF
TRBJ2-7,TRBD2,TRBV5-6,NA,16,TGTGCCAGCAGCTTCCCGAGGGAGGGAGTAGTCTACGAGCAGTACTTC,CASSFPREGVVYEQYF
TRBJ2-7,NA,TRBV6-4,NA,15,TGTGCCAGCAGTGACGCGGCGTCTATGGGGCACGAGCAGTACTTC,CASSDAASMGHEQYF
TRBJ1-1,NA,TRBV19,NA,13,TGTGCCAGTAGCCAAGACTGGGGGACTGAAGCTTTCTTT,CASSQDWGTEAFF
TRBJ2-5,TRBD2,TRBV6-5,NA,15,TGTGCCAGCAACGTAGCGGGGGGGCCAGGAGAGACCCAGTACTTC,CASNVAGGPGETQYF
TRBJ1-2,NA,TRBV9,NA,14,TGTGCCAGCAGCGTTGGAGAGGGCACCTATGGCTACACCTTC,CASSVGEGTYGYTF
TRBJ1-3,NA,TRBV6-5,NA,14,TGTGCCAGCAAAACGACGGACTCTGGAAACACCATATATTTT,CASKTTDSGNTIYF
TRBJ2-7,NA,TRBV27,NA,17,TGTGCCAGCAGTTTCGTAGGGGGGGAAGCGGCTAACTACGAGCAGTACTTC,CASSFVGGEAANYEQYF
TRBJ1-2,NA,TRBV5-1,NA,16,TGCGCCAGCAGCTCAAGACCAGGGGCGTTTAGCTGGGGCTACACCTTC,CASSSRPGAFSWGYTF
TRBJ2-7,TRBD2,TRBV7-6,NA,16,TGTGCCAGCAGCTTAGCGAAAGCGGGGGGGCGCGACGAGCAGTACTTC,CASSLAKAGGRDEQYF
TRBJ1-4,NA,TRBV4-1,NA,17,TGCGCCAGCAGCCAAGTCGCAGACACTTTTGGGGATGAAAAACTGTTTTTT,CASSQVADTFGDEKLFF
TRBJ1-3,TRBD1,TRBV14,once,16,TGTGCCAGCAGCCAGTATGACAGGGGGCCTGGAAACACCATATATTTT,CASSQYDRGPGNTIYF
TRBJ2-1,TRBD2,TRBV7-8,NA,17,TGTGCCAGCACCTACTCAAAAAGCGGGGCAGCTGACAATGAGCAGTTCTTC,CASTYSKSGAADNEQFF
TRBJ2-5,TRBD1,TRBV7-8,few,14,TGTGCCAGCAGCCAGGACAGGGTAGGAGAGACCCAGTACTTC,CASSQDRVGETQYF
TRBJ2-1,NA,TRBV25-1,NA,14,TGTGCCAGCAGTAAGTCCGGGGGCTACAATGAGCAGTTCTTC,CASSKSGGYNEQFF
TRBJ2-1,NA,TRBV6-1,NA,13,TGTGCCAGCAAGAACGGACTCTACGTTGAGCAGTTCTTC,CASKNGLYVEQFF
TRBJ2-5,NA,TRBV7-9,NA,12,TGTGCCAGCAGCCCCTTGGGGGAGACCCAGTACTTC,CASSPLGETQYF
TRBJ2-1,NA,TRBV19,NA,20,TGTGCCAGTACCCCTTTGGATGGCGGGGACCGCTCTGGGCCTTACAATGAGCAGTTCTTC,CASTPLDGGDRSGPYNEQFF
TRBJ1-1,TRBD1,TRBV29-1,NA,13,TGCAGCGTCGAAACGGGACAGAGATTTGAAGCTTTCTTT,CSVETGQRFEAFF
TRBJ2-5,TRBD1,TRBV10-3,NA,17,TGTGCCATCAGTGGGAAAGAAAACAGGGGGTACGGGGAGACCCAGTACTTC,CAISGKENRGYGETQYF
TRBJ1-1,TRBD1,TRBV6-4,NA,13,TGTGCCAGCAAGGACAGGGCATCCACTGAAGCTTTCTTT,CASKDRASTEAFF
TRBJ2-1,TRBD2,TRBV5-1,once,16,TGCGCCAGCAGCTTTTGGGAGGGGTCGGGACTACCTGAGCAGTTCTTC,CASSFWEGSGLPEQFF
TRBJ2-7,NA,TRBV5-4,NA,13,TGTGCCAGCAGCTTGGCCAACGGATACGAGCAGTACTTC,CASSLANGYEQYF
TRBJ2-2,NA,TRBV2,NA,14,TGTGCCAGCAGTGACCTCAGGTCAGCCGGGGAGCTGTTTTTT,CASSDLRSAGELFF
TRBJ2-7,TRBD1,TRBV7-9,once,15,TGTGCCAGCAGCTCAGGGACAGTAATCCCTTACGAGCAGTACTTC,CASSSGTVIPYEQYF
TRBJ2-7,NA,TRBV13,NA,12,TGTGCCAGCAGATATAGTGTCTACGAGCAGTACTTC,CASRYSVYEQYF
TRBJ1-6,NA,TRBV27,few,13,TGTGCCAGCAGTGAGACCGGGCTGGCTACCCTCCACTTT,CASSETGLATLHF
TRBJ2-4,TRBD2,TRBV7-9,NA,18,TGTGCCAGCAGCTCGGAAAGACCTTTACTAGCGGCCTGGGGCATTCAGTACTTC,CASSSERPLLAAWGIQYF
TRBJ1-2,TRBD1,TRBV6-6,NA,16,TGTGCCAGCTCCATCCTACAGGGGGCGCACGTTTATGGCTACACCTTC,CASSILQGAHVYGYTF
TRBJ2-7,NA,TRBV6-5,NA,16,TGTGCCAGCAGTTACTCGAAGTACCCTCTGACCTACGAGCAGTACTTC,CASSYSKYPLTYEQYF
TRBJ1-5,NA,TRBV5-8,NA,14,TGTGCCAGCAGCTTAGGCAGGGGAGGTCAGCCCCAGCATTTT,CASSLGRGGQPQHF
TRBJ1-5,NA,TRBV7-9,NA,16,TGTGCCAGCAGCTTTTCGCTCGGTTGGGCCGACCAGCCCCAGCATTTT,CASSFSLGWADQPQHF
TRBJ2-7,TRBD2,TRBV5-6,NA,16,TGTGCCAGCAGCATCTCGCGGGACTACCCTTTCTACGAGCAGTACTTC,CASSISRDYPFYEQYF
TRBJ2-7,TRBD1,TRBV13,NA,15,TGTGCCAGCAGGTCACGGGGACAGCCAACCTACGAGCAGTACTTC,CASRSRGQPTYEQYF
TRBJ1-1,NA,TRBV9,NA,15,TGTGCCAGCAGCGAGAGTGGGGTCCCGGACACTGAAGCTTTCTTT,CASSESGVPDTEAFF
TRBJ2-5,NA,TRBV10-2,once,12,TGCGCCAGCAGTAACCGTACTCGCGTCCAGTACTTC,CASSNRTRVQYF
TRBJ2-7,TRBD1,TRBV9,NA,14,TGTGCCAGCAGCGCCGGGACAGAGAGTTACGAGCAGTACTTC,CASSAGTESYEQYF
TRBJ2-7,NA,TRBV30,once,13,TGTGCCTGGGGCCCGGGACACCTCTACGAGCAGTACTTC,CAWGPGHLYEQYF
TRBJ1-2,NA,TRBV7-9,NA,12,TGTGCCAGCAGCCTCAGCTCCAATGGCTACACCTTC,CASSLSSNGYTF
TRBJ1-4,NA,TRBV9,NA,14,TGTGCCAGCAGCGTAGAAGGGACACCCGAAAAACTGTTTTTT,CASSVEGTPEKLFF
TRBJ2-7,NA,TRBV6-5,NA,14,TGTGCCAGCAGTTACTCAGACACCCACTACGAGCAGTACTTC,CASSYSDTHYEQYF
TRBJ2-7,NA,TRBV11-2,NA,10,TGTGCCAGCAGCGGCCCCAAGCAGTACTTC,CASSGPKQYF
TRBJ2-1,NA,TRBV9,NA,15,TGTGCCAGCAGCGCATCCTTGGCGGGGACTAATGAGCAGTTCTTC,CASSASLAGTNEQFF
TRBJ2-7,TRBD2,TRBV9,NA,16,TGTGCCAGCAGCGTAGAGGGTAGCGGGGGATACTACGAGCAGTACTTC,CASSVEGSGGYYEQYF
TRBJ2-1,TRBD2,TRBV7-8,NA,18,TGTGCCAGCAGCTTAGGTCACAGCGGGGGACTCTCCTACAATGAGCAGTTCTTC,CASSLGHSGGLSYNEQFF
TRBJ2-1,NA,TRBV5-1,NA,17,TGCGCCAGCAGCTTGGAATGGGTGGGGGCTTACTACAATGAGCAGTTCTTC,CASSLEWVGAYYNEQFF
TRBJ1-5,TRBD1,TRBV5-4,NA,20,TGTGCCAGCAGCTTGACGCTGGGGACAGGGAGCCTTTATAGCAATCAGCCCCAGCATTTT,CASSLTLGTGSLYSNQPQHF
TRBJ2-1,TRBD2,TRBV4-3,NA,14,TGCGCCAGCAGCTGGCGGGGGGGCGACGATGAGCAGTTCTTC,CASSWRGGDDEQFF
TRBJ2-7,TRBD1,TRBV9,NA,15,TGTGCCAGCAGCGTATCGGGACAGGGATACTACGAGCAGTACTTC,CASSVSGQGYYEQYF